This TCR beta chain is from a study of T cell repertoires in cytomegalovirus infection. Study-wide context: In the study, CMV epitopes included recently identified HLA-C-restricted and well-studied HLA-B-restricted ones. From public TCR beta signatures came an indication of both CMV infection and matching HLA type. Study conclusions and caveats: Cumulative frequency of public TCR beta families picked out carriers of CMV plus the relevant HLA. HLA-C-restricted CMV-specific TCR beta clonotypes were dominant in the ex vivo response.

TCRdb called the reads again in MiXCR, with one record for every CDR3 protein. The sample lists under 300,000 distinct CDR3 sequences, roughly a fifth occurring once. This clonotype appeared a few times. No antigen is known for it. The V gene's germline CDR1 is LNHDA and CDR2 SQIVND (reference sequence). The CDR3 runs to 13 residues. The V gene lost 2 bases and the J gene lost 6 bases, with 10 bases spanning the gap. Sequences were derived from cultured PBMCs, sampled from culture after CMV antigen stimulation. The chain is built from TRBV19 and TRBJ1-2; D gene ambiguous. The sequence was obtained from a human donor in good health (CMV status not recorded). Some clones in this sample may be carry-over from other donors' samples. DNA for the CDR3: TGTGCCAGTAGTATATCCACAGTCGATGGCTACACCTTC. Translation: CASSISTVDGYTF.